The 5 T cell receptor beta chains in this list originate from one sample, sequenced in a study of naive and memory T cell subsets. Both TRBC1 and TRBC2 were covered by a beta constant-region primer of two equimolar oligonucleotides. Each CDR3 protein is one row after TCRdb ran MiXCR on the UMI-ligation and nested PCR reads. This sample carries 150,000 or so distinct CDR3 sequences, 17% of them seen once, and the ten largest clones take about 0.14%. Sequenced material: naive CD4+ T cells from blood. These receptors were collected from a human donor in good health.

The chain recombines TRBV10-2 with TRBJ1-4; D ambiguous. Germline V gene lookup returns CDR1 WSHSY and CDR2 SAAADI. The V end lost 0 bases, the J end lost 6 bases, and 11 bases lay between the germline ends. The CDR3 is 15 residues long. DNA of the CDR3: TGCGCCAGCAGTGAGTCGTCCGTTGGACATGAAAAACTGTTTTTT. The encoded protein is CASSESSVGHEKLFF.

The rearrangement links TRBV29-1 to TRBJ2-4; D is unclear. The CDR3 covers 13 residues. The V end was cut by 1 base, the J end by 5 bases, with 9 bases between. The germline V gene has CDR1 SQVTM and CDR2 ANQGSEA. The CDR3, as DNA: TGCAGCGTTGAAGCATTAAGGGAAAACATTCAGTACTTC. Encoded protein: CSVEALRENIQYF.

This clonotype came up a few times. V gene TRBV28 combines with J gene TRBJ2-3, with TRBD2 as a possible D gene (5 bases). With 3 bases removed from V and 3 bases from J, the gap between germline ends came to 10 bases. This CDR3 is built from 14 residues. CDR1 MDHEN and CDR2 SYDVKM come from the germline V gene. CDR3 loop: CASSLGGRTDTQYF. DNA of the CDR3: TGTGCCAGCAGTTTGGGCGGGCGAACAGATACGCAGTATTTT.

The chain is built from TRBV11-1 and TRBJ2-1; possibly TRBD2 for D (7 bases). The germline V gene encodes CDR1 SGHAT and CDR2 FQDESV (reference sequence). There are 17 residues in the CDR3. The V and J ends lost 5 bases and 3 bases respectively, with 20 bases between them. The CDR3 region is CASSLGGRGAGYNEQFF. The CDR3, as DNA: TGTGCCAGCAGCCTCGGTGGGAGGGGGGCCGGCTACAATGAGCAGTTCTTC.

This clonotype was counted only a few times. The chain employs TRBV14 and TRBJ2-3; 9 positions agree with TRBD2. The germline CDR1 and CDR2 sequences are SGHDN and FVKESK. CDR3 length: 15 amino acids. After removal of 0 bases from V and 6 bases from J, the junction contained 4 bases not matched to a gene. CDR3 DNA: TGTGCCAGCAGCCAAGATATTAGCGGGAGTGATACGCAGTATTTT. The encoded protein is CASSQDISGSDTQYF.